This record looks at one T cell receptor beta chain sequence and its context. As yet, its antigen is unknown. Given a much more abundant clone one base away, this may be a read error. The template for TCR beta VDJ and CDR3 sequence profiling was genomic DNA. From the reads, TCRdb called clonotypes with MiXCR, one entry per CDR3 protein. Of about 200,000 distinct CDR3 sequences in the sample, approximately 35% were seen once. This entry belongs to a study of CD8+CD57+ T cells in acquired aplastic anemia. Findings and caveats of the study: Both patients and controls carried the same twenty-nine CD8+ CDR3 sequences.

Sequences were obtained from sorted CD4+, CD8+, or CD8+CD57+ T cells (not recorded which) from PBMCs. This TCR came from a human donor in good health, serving as a control.

CDR3 residues: CSVRAPNQPQRF. Here the CDR3 DNA reads TGCAGTGTGCGGGCGCCCAATCAGCCCCAGCGTTTT. This chain connects TRBV20-1 to TRBJ1-5; D not resolved. This CDR3 spans 12 amino acids. Germline CDR1 DFQATT, CDR2 SNEGSKA (reference sequence).